This TCR beta chain was observed in a study of breast tumors, draining lymph nodes, adjacent tissues (dated by TCRdb to 2016 to 2017). About the study as a whole: TCR beta repertoires were compared across tumor, adjacent nontumor tissue and axillary lymph nodes obtained from breast cancer patients. In human breast cancer, the study set out to evaluate how tumor, surrounding tissue and draining lymph node repertoires relate to one another and whether T cells may move between these sites.

V was cut back by 0 bases and J by 11 bases, leaving a gap of 8 bases between them. The CDR3 contains 11 residues, cysteine and phenylalanine counted. Of all the DNA, just the CDR3 is kept, 33 bases in frame from base 1. From the germline V gene, CDR1 is MNHNS and CDR2 is SASEGT. Beyond this particular receptor, the publication reports: T-cell repertoire diversity in tumors was found to be lower than in lymph nodes but higher than in nontumor tissue, and preferential V and J gene usage was observed. The conclusion that tumor T cells originate in lymph nodes was framed as consistent with a hypothesis rather than directly demonstrated. The similarity between tumor and nontumor tissue repertoires was significantly greater in luminal-like breast cancer than in basal-like breast cancer. The data were judged consistent with most tumor T cells deriving from the lymph node and then expanding within tumor tissue.

This clonotype is identified as medium-sized (0.01 to 0.1%). What this receptor recognizes is not known. No base quality information exists; no much larger clone differs at one position. The sequencer was an Illumina HiSeq 2000. TCR beta chain libraries were generated by multiplex PCR amplification. High-throughput sequencing was used to analyze the amplified TCR beta chain products. TCRdb redid the processing of the public reads, applying fastp at Q25 and MiXCR, and retained in-frame beta chains. Under each unique CDR3 protein, matching rows form one entry showing the most common genes and DNA. The sample table shows some 38,000 distinct CDR3 sequences, and roughly 32% are seen once. Of the sample, approximately 11% falls within the top ten clones.

Specimen: breast tumor tissue. Recombination linked TRBV6-1 to TRBJ2-7, with no D gene named confidently. This sequence was found in a female donor with breast cancer. Some clones in this sample may be carry-over from other donors' samples. The sequence in DNA is TGTGCCAGCAGTGAAGCGCTTGGCGAGTACTTC. It specifies CASSEALGEYF.